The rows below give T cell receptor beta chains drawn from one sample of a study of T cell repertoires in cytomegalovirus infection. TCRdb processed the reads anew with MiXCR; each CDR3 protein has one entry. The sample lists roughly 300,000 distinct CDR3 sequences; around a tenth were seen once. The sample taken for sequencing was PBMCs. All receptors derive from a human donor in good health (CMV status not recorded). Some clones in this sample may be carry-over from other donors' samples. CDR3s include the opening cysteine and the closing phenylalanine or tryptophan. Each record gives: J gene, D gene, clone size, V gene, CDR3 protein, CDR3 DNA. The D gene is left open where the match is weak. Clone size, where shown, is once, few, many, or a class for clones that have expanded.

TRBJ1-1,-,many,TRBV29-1,CSGVRGNAEAFF,TGCAGCGGGGTCAGGGGTAACGCTGAAGCTTTCTTT
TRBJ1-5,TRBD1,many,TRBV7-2,CASSHGQGANSNQPQHF,TGTGCCAGCAGCCACGGACAGGGCGCAAATAGCAATCAGCCCCAGCATTTT
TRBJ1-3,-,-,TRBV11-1,CASGQSSGNTIYF,TGTGCCAGCGGGCAGTCCTCTGGAAACACCATATATTTT
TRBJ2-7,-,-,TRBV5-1,CASSLEPTYEQYF,TGCGCCAGCAGCTTGGAGCCGACATACGAGCAGTACTTC
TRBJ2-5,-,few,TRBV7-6,CASSSTVAETQYF,TGTGCCAGCAGCTCTACCGTTGCCGAGACCCAGTACTTC
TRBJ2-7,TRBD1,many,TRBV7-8,CASSLPRDSSYEQYF,TGTGCCAGCAGCTTACCCCGGGACAGTTCCTACGAGCAGTACTTC
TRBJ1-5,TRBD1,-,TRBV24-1,CATSDGDRGGNQPQHF,TGTGCCACCAGTGATGGGGACAGGGGAGGCAATCAGCCCCAGCATTTT
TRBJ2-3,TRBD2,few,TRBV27,CASKVRLAGVAGEDTQYF,TGTGCCAGCAAGGTCCGTCTAGCGGGAGTTGCGGGGGAAGATACGCAGTATTTT
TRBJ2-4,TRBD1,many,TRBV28,CASTPSGTGVRAKNIQYF,TGTGCCAGCACCCCCTCTGGGACAGGGGTCAGAGCCAAAAACATTCAGTACTTC
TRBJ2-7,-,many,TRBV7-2,CASSPTPGGYEQYF,TGTGCCAGCAGCCCTACCCCCGGCGGGTACGAGCAGTACTTC
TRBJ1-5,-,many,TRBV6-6,CASSYSGNSNQPQHF,TGTGCCAGCAGTTACTCAGGGAACAGCAATCAGCCCCAGCATTTT
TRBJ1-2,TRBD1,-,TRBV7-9,CASNRPGQGDEDYGYTF,TGTGCCAGCAATCGCCCGGGACAGGGTGACGAGGACTATGGCTACACCTTC
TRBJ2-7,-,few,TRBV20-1,CSARGRTASSYEQYF,TGCAGTGCTAGAGGAAGGACAGCCTCCTCCTACGAGCAGTACTTC
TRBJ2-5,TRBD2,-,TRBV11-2,CASSPQVGLAGGETQYF,TGTGCCAGCAGCCCCCAGGTGGGACTAGCGGGGGGCGAGACCCAGTACTTC
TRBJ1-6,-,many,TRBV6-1,CASRVQTESSPLHF,TGTGCCAGCAGAGTGCAGACTGAAAGTTCACCCCTCCACTTT
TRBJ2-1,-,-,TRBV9,CASSTRDEQFF,TGTGCCAGCAGTACTCGGGATGAGCAGTTCTTC
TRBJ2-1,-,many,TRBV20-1,CSAKLVLAVYNEQFF,TGCAGTGCAAAGTTAGTACTAGCAGTCTACAATGAGCAGTTCTTC
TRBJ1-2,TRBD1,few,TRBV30,CAWSPGQGFSGYTF,TGTGCCTGGAGTCCGGGACAGGGGTTTTCTGGCTACACCTTC
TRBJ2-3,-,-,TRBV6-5,CASSSQSASPSTDTQYF,TGTGCCAGCAGTTCCCAATCAGCGTCCCCAAGCACAGATACGCAGTATTTT
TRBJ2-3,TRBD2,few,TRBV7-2,CASTGWVSGVTDTQYF,TGTGCCAGCACCGGTTGGGTGAGCGGGGTCACAGATACGCAGTATTTT
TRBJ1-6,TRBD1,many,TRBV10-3,CAISVSGTGNNSPLHF,TGTGCCATCAGTGTGTCCGGGACAGGGAATAATTCACCCCTCCACTTT
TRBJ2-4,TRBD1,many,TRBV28,CASSLRGTVLAKNIQYF,TGTGCCAGCAGTTTACGTGGGACAGTACTAGCCAAAAACATTCAGTACTTC
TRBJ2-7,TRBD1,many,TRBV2,CASSRQGRASYEQYF,TGTGCCAGCAGTAGACAGGGGCGGGCCTCCTACGAGCAGTACTTC
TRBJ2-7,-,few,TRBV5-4,CASSPRVGGATPGEQYF,TGTGCCAGCAGCCCCCGGGTTGGCGGGGCAACCCCCGGCGAGCAGTACTTC
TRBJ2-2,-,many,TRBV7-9,CASSSDQGSTSGELFF,TGTGCCAGCAGCTCGGACCAGGGGTCCACCTCCGGGGAGCTGTTTTTT
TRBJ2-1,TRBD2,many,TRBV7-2,CASSPPLAPGQFF,TGTGCCAGCAGCCCGCCACTAGCGCCAGGGCAGTTCTTC
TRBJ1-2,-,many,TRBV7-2,CASSLKGTRSRVGIYGYTF,TGTGCCAGCAGCTTAAAAGGAACGAGATCCAGGGTTGGGATTTATGGCTACACCTTC
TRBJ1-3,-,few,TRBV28,CASSSPATAGNTIYF,TGTGCCAGCAGTAGCCCCGCGACAGCTGGAAACACCATATATTTT
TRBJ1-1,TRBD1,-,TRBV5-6,CASRHLRTGSWGVNTEAFF,TGTGCCAGCAGACACCTAAGGACAGGTAGTTGGGGCGTGAACACTGAAGCTTTCTTT
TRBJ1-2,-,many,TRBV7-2,CASSQDYVGYTF,TGTGCCAGCAGTCAAGATTATGTTGGCTACACCTTC
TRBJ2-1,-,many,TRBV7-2,CASSLGTRGGNEQFF,TGTGCCAGCAGCTTGGGGACCAGAGGCGGAAATGAGCAGTTCTTC
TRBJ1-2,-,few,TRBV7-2,CASSRSGVSLIYGYTF,TGTGCCAGCAGCCGTAGCGGCGTTTCGTTGATTTATGGCTACACCTTC
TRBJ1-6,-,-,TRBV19,CASSIRDSPLHF,TGTGCCAGTAGTATTCGGGATTCACCCCTCCACTTT
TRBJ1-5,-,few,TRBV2,CASSDGNQPQHF,TGTGCCAGCAGTGACGGGAATCAGCCCCAGCATTTT
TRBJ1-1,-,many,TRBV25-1,CASSDTGGTEAFF,TGTGCCAGCAGTGACACGGGGGGTACTGAAGCTTTCTTT
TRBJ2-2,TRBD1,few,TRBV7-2,CASSRAGGDGSTGELFF,TGTGCCAGCAGCCGAGCAGGGGGCGACGGGAGCACCGGGGAGCTGTTTTTT